Each of the 17 T cell receptor beta chains below was sequenced from the same sample in a study of cytomegalovirus exposure and HLA in healthy donors. Use of 60 Vbeta and 13 Jbeta primers characterized the PCR. Sequenced by immunoSEQ multiplex PCR; TCRdb stores in-frame clones only, minus some. The top ten hold 7.8% of the sample, which has around 64,000 clones, around 82% seen once. Sequencing was performed on PBMCs. These receptor sequences come from a man aged 18 to 30 in good health and CMV-seropositive.

The chain carries TRBV7-9 and TRBJ2-7; maybe TRBD1 (5 bases). Germline V gene lookup returns CDR1 SEHNR and CDR2 FQNEAQ (reference sequence). The CDR3 totals 14 residues. V was shortened by 5 bases and J by 6 bases, with 17 bases between the two germline ends. The CDR3 protein is CASSITLGAGEQYF. CDR3 nucleotide sequence: TGTGCCAGCAGCATCACCTTAGGGGCTGGCGAGCAGTACTTC.

V is TRBV30 and J is TRBJ1-6; D might be TRBD1 (6 bases). Between the trimmed V and J ends, which lost 2 bases and 9 bases, there was a span of 11 bases. The V gene's germline CDR1 is GTSNPN and CDR2 SVGIG (reference sequence). There are 13 residues in the CDR3. CDR3 nucleotide sequence: TGTGCCTGGAGTTACCAGGGGTTTTCACCCCTCCACTTT. Its protein product is CAWSYQGFSPLHF.

This sequence joins TRBV30 and TRBJ2-2, with D hard to call. Germline assignment: CDR1 GTSNPN and CDR2 SVGIG (reference sequence). V lost 1 base to trimming and J lost 1 base, with 10 bases between them. The CDR3 consists of 15 residues. The CDR3 DNA follows: TGTGCCTGGAGTGCTGGTTCGGGGAACACCGGGGAGCTGTTTTTT. Protein: CAWSAGSGNTGELFF.

The gene calls are TRBV18 and TRBJ1-5; 8 positions match TRBD1. The V gene end was trimmed by 3 bases and the J gene end by 0 bases; junction bases not matched to a gene: 4. The CDR3 consists of 16 residues. CDR1 and CDR2 from the germline V gene are KGHSH and LQKENI. CDR3 nucleotide sequence: TGTGCCAGCTCACCGGGGACAGGCCATAGCAATCAGCCCCAGCATTTT. Its translation is CASSPGTGHSNQPQHF. Looking up the rest from reference TRBV18 and TRBJ1-5 gives the full variable domain: NAGVMQNPRHLVRRRGQEARLRCSPMKGHSHVYWYRQLPEEGLKFMVYLQKENIIDESGMPKERFSAEFPKEGPSILRIQQVVRGDSAAYFCASSPGTGHSNQPQHFGDGTRLSIL.

The V and J genes are TRBV5-4 and TRBJ2-1; 10 nucleotides match TRBD2. The CDR3 runs 15 residues. The germline gives CDR1 SGHNT, CDR2 YYREEE (reference sequence). After removal of 3 bases from V and 4 bases from J, the junction contained 4 bases not matched to a gene. This CDR3 reads CASSSVAGGYNEQFF. The CDR3 DNA is TGTGCCAGCAGCTCAGTAGCGGGGGGTTACAATGAGCAGTTCTTC. The entire variable domain, with the rest obtained from reference TRBV5-4 and TRBJ2-1, is as follows: ETGVTQSPTHLIKTRGQQVTLRCSSQSGHNTVSWYQQALGQGPQFIFQYYREEENGRGNFPPRFSGLQFPNYSSELNVNALELDDSALYLCASSSVAGGYNEQFFGPGTRLTVL.

This clone was counted only a few times. This chain joins TRBV4-1 and TRBJ1-4; D is unclear. Trimming removed 5 bases at V and 8 bases at J, with 12 bases between. This CDR3 region has 13 residues. The V gene's germline CDR1 is MGHRA and CDR2 YSYEKL. The CDR3 DNA reads as TGCGCCAGCAGCTGGCGCGATAGCGAAAAACTGTTTTTT. This codes for CASSWRDSEKLFF.

The J gene is TRBJ2-2, the V gene TRBV7-6; no firm D call. CDR3 size: 13 residues. In germline, CDR1 is SGHVS, CDR2 FNYEAQ. The V end was cut by 5 bases, the J end by 3 bases, with 7 bases between. The CDR3 reads CASSLGDTGELFF. The CDR3, as DNA: TGTGCCAGCAGCCTCGGAGACACCGGGGAGCTGTTTTTT.

The V gene is TRBV29-1, the J gene TRBJ1-2; D is undetermined. Germline V gene data show CDR1 as SQVTM and CDR2 as ANQGSEA. The CDR3 loop spans 14 amino acids. Trimming took 1 base from V and 1 from J, leaving 10 bases between them. The CDR3 region is CSVEGRGSNYGYTF. Here the CDR3 DNA reads TGCAGCGTTGAAGGTCGAGGGAGTAACTATGGCTACACCTTC.

V is TRBV5-1 and J is TRBJ2-7; tentatively, D is TRBD1 (6 bases). Germline V lookup: CDR1 SGHRS, CDR2 YFSETQ. Deletions cut 4 bases from V and 1 base from J, with 12 bases between. CDR3 length: 14 residues. As DNA, the CDR3 is TGCGCCAGCAGCCCCGGTCAGGGGTCCTACGAGCAGTACTTC. Residues: CASSPGQGSYEQYF.

This CDR3 is CASSEGAGADTQYF. DNA for the CDR3: TGTGCCAGCAGTGAAGGAGCGGGAGCAGATACGCAGTATTTT. This chain connects TRBV2 to TRBJ2-3, with 8 bases aligning to TRBD2. The CDR3 spans 14 residues. V lost 1 base and J lost 4; bases outside the gene matches: 1. Per germline, CDR1 SNHLY and CDR2 FYNNEI.

This clone came up a few times. The gene calls are TRBV27 and TRBJ1-2; 8 bases fit TRBD1. Per the germline V gene, CDR1 is MNHEY and CDR2 is SMNVEV (reference sequence). The CDR3 has 14 amino acids. With 5 bases clipped from V and 8 bases from J, the junction kept 10 bases outside the gene matches. DNA of the CDR3: TGTGCCAGCAGTCGACAGGGGACAAGGGGCGGCTACACCTTC. Protein: CASSRQGTRGGYTF.

The V gene is TRBV27, the J gene TRBJ2-7; 12 bases line up with TRBD2. V shed 6 bases, J shed 7 bases, and the junction held 4 bases outside the gene matches. Germline CDR1 and CDR2: MNHEY and SMNVEV (reference sequence). This CDR3 is 13 amino acids long. DNA for the CDR3: TGTGCCAGCAGACCCGGACTAGCGGGGGAGCAGTACTTC. Residues: CASRPGLAGEQYF.

The genes are TRBV28 and TRBJ2-7, with 11 bases lining up with TRBD1. The CDR3 length is 15 residues. From germline, CDR1 is MDHEN and CDR2 SYDVKM. V shed 2 bases, J shed 3 bases, and the junction held 3 bases outside the gene matches. The CDR3 DNA follows: TGTGCCAGCAGTTTAAGGGACAGGGGGTACTACGAGCAGTACTTC. Translated, it gives CASSLRDRGYYEQYF. Complete variable domain (other parts from reference TRBV28 and TRBJ2-7): DVKVTQSSRYLVKRTGEKVFLECVQDMDHENMFWYRQDPGLGLRLIYFSYDVKMKEKGDIPEGYSVSREKKERFSLILESASTNQTSMYLCASSLRDRGYYEQYFGPGTRLTVT.

The V call is TRBV6-5, the J call TRBJ1-4; TRBD1 matches 7 bases. This CDR3 comprises 14 residues. Germline CDR1 MNHEY, CDR2 SVGAGI. V dropped 5 bases and J dropped 7; count of bases not matched to a gene: 7. The CDR3 region is CASSTGTEPEKLFF. Written as DNA, the CDR3 is TGTGCCAGCAGTACCGGGACAGAGCCTGAAAAACTGTTTTTT.

The chain links TRBV30 to TRBJ1-2; D is unresolved. CDR1 GTSNPN and CDR2 SVGIG come from the germline V gene (reference sequence). V dropped 1 base and J dropped 11 bases, with 11 bases sitting between them. The CDR3 consists of 11 residues. The CDR3, as DNA: TGTGCCTGGAGTGACGCCTTCCGGTACACCTTC. As protein: CAWSDAFRYTF.

The chain links TRBV29-1 to TRBJ2-7, with TRBD1 identical over 7 bases. This CDR3 contains 12 residues. CDR1 is SQVTM and CDR2 is ANQGSEA in the germline V gene. V gave up 5 bases and J gave up 2 bases; unmatched junction bases: 3. The CDR3 sequence: CSVKQGPYEQYF. The DNA of the CDR3 is TGCAGCGTTAAACAGGGGCCCTACGAGCAGTACTTC.

The rearrangement uses TRBV10-1 and TRBJ1-5, with no clear D. This CDR3 is 14 amino acids long. V lost 2 bases, J lost 4 bases, and 9 bases lay in between. Germline V gives CDR1 WNHNN, CDR2 SYGVQD (reference sequence). The DNA for the CDR3 is TGCGCCAGCAGTGAGACCGGACTGAATCAGCCCCAGCATTTT. It is translated as CASSETGLNQPQHF.